Sequencing of this T cell receptor (beta chain) was carried out in a study of shared clonotypes between healthy human individuals. Whole-study findings and limits: The small donor group covered limited genetic and exposure diversity.

As to this clone: The antigen is unknown.

With 9 bases removed from V and 4 bases from J, the gap between germline ends came to 15 bases. This CDR3 comprises 13 residues. Germline assignment: CDR1 MGHDK and CDR2 SYGVNS. Libraries were prepared by immunoSEQ multiplex PCR; TCRdb keeps only in-frame clonotypes and omits some of them. This sample has roughly 2 million clones, with 95% found just once. This receptor was obtained from a man in his late teens or twenties in good health. The sequencing input was naive CD4+ T cells sorted from blood. Specified subset: CD45RA+ positively selected. This chain connects TRBV25-1 to TRBJ1-1; D is uncertain. CDR3 in amino acids: CASTHSVGTEAFF. The CDR3 DNA follows: TGTGCCAGTACGCATTCGGTGGGCACTGAAGCTTTCTTT.